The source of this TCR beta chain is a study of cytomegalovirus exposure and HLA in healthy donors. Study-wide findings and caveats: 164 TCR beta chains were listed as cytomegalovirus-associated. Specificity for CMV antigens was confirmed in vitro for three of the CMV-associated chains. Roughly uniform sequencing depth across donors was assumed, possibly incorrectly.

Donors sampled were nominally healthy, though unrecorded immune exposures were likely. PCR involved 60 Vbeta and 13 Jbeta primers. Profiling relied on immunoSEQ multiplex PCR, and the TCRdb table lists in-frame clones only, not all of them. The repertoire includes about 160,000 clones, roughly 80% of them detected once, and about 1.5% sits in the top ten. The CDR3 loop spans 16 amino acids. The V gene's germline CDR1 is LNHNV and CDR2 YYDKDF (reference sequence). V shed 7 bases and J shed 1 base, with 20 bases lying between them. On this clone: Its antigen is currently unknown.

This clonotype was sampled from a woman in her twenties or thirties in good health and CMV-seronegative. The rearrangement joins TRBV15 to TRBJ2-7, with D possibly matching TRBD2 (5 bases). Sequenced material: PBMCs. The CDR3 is CATTKNPGTRSYEQYF. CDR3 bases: TGTGCCACCACCAAAAACCCGGGAACCCGATCCTACGAGCAGTACTTC.